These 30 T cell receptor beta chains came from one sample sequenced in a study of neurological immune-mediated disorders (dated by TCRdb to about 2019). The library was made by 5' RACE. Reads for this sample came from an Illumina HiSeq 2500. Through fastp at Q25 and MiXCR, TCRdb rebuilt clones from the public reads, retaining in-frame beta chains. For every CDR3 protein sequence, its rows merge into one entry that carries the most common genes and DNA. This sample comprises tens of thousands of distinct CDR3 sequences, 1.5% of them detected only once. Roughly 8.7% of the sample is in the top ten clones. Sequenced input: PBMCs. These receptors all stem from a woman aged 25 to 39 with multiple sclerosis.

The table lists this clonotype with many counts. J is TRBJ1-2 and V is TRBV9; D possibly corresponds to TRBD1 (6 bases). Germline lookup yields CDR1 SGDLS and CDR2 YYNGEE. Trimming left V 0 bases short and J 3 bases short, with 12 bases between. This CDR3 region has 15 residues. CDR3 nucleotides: TGTGCCAGCAGCGTAGGGTCCACAGGGTACTATGGCTACACCTTC. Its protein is CASSVGSTGYYGYTF.

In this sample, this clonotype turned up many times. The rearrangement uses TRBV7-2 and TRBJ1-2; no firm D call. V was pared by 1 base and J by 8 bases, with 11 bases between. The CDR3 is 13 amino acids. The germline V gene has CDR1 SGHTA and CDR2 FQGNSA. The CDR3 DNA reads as TGTGCCAGCAGCTTAGAGAGGTGGAGCGGCTACACCTTC. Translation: CASSLERWSGYTF.

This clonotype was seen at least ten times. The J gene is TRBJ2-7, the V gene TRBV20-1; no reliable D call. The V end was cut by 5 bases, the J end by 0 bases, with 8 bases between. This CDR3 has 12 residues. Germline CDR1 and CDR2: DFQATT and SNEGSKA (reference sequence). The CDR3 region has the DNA TGCAGTGCTGAGTATAGCTCCTACGAGCAGTACTTC. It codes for CSAEYSSYEQYF.

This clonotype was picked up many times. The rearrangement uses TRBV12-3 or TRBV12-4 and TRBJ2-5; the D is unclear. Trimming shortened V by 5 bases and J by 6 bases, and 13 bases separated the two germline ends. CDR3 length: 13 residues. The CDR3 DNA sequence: TGTGCCAGCAGTCGTTTCGCGGTGAAGACCCAGTACTTC. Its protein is CASSRFAVKTQYF.

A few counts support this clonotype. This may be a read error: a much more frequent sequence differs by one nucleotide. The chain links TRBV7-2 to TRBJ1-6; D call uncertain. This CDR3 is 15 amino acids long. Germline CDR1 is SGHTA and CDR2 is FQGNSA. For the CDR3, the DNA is TGTGCCAGCAGCTCGTGGGCACTCCCAGGTTCACCCCTCAACTTT. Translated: CASSSWALPGSPLNF.

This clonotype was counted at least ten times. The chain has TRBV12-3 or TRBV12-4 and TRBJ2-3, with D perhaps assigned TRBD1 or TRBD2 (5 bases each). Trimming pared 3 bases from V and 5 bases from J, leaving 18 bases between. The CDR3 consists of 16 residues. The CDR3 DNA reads TGTGCCAGCAGTTTGTTTTCGGGGCCGTTGATAGATACGCAGTATTTT. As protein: CASSLFSGPLIDTQYF.

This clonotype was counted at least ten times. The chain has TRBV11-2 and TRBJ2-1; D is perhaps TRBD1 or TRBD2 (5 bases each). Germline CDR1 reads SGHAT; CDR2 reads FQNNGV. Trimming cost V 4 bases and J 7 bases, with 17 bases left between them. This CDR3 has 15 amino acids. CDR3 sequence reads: CASSSGPQARNEQFF. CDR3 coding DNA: TGTGCCAGCAGCTCGGGACCCCAAGCAAGGAATGAGCAGTTCTTC.

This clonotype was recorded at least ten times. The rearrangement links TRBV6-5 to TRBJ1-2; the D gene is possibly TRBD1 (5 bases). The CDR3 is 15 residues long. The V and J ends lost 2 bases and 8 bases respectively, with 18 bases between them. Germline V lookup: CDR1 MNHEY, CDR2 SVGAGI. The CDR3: CASSYGSRGFYGYTF. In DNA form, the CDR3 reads TGTGCCAGCAGTTACGGTTCGCGGGGGTTTTACGGCTACACCTTC.

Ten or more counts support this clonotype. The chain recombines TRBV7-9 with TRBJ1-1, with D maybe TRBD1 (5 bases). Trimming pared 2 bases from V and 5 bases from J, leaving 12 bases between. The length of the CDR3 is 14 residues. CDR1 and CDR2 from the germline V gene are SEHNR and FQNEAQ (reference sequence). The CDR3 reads CASSLTGLGTEAFF. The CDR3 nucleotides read TGTGCCAGCAGCTTAACGGGGCTAGGGACTGAAGCTTTCTTT.

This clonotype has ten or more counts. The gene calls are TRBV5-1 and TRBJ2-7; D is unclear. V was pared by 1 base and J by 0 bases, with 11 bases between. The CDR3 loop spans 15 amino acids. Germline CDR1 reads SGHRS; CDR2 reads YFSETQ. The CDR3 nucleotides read TGCGCCAGCAGCTTGTTCCCGGGTAACTCCTACGAGCAGTACTTC. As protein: CASSLFPGNSYEQYF.

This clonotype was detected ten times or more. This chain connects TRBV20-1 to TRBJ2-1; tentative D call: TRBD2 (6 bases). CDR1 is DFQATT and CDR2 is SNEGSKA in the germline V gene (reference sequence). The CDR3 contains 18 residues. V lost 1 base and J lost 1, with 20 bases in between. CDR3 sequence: CSARVTSRPRRSYNEQFF. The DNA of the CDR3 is TGCAGTGCTAGAGTAACTAGCCGCCCCCGGAGGTCCTACAATGAGCAGTTCTTC.

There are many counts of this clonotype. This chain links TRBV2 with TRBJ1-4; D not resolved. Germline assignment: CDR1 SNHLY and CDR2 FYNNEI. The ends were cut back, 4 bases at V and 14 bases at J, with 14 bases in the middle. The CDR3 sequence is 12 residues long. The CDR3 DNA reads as TGTGCCAGCAGTGGATCGCGCTCAAGGCTGTTTTTT. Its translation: CASSGSRSRLFF.

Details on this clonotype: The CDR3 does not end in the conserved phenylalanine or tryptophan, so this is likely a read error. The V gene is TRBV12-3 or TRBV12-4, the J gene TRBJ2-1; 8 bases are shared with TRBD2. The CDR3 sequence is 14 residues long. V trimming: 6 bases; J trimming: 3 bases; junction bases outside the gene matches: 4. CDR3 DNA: TGTGCCAGCAGCCCGGGGGGGCGCTACAATGAGCAGTTCTGC. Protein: CASSPGGRYNEQFC.

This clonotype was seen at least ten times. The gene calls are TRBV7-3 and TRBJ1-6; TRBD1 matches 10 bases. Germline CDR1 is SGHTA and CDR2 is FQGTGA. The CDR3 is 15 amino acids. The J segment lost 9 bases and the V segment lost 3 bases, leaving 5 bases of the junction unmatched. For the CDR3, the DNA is TGTGCCAGCAGCTTCTCCGGGACAGGGGTTTCACCCCTCCACTTT. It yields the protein CASSFSGTGVSPLHF.

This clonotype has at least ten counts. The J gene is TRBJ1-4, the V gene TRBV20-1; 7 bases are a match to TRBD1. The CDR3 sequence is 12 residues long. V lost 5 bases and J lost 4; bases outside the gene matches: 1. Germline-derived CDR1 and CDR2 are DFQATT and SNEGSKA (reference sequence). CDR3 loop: CSAGTDNEKLFF. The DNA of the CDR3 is TGCAGTGCTGGGACAGATAATGAAAAACTGTTTTTT.

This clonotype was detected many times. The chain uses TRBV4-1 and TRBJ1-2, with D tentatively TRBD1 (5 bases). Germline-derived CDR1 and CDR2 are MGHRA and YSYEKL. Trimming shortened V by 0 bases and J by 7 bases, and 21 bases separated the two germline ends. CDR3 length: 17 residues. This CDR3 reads CASSQDPPIPAGGGYTF. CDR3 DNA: TGCGCCAGCAGCCAAGATCCACCCATACCCGCTGGGGGTGGCTACACCTTC.

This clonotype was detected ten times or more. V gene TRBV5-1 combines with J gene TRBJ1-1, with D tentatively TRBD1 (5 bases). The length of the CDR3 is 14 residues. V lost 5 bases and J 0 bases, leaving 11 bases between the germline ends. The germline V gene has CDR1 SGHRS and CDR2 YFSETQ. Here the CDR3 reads CASSGGILNTEAFF. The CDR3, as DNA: TGCGCCAGCAGTGGGGGGATCTTGAACACTGAAGCTTTCTTT.

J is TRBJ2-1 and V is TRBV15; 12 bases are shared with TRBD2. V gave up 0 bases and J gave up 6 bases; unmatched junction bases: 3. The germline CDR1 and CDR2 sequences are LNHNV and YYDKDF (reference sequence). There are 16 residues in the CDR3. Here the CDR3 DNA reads TGTGCCACCAGCAGAGAACTAGCGGGGGGTGGCAATGAGCAGTTCTTC. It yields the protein CATSRELAGGGNEQFF. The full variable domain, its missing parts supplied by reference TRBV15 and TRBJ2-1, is DAMVIQNPRYQVTQFGKPVTLSCSQTLNHNVMYWYQQKSSQAPKLLFHYYDKDFNNEADTPDNFQSRRPNTSFCFLDIRSPGLGDTAMYLCATSRELAGGGNEQFFGPGTRLTVL.

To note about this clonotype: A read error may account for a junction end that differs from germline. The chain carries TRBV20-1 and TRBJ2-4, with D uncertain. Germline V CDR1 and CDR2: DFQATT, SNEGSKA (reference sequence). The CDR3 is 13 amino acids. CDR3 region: CSANVLAKNIQYF. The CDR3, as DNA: TGCAGTGCTAACGTTTTAGCCAAAAACATTCAGTATTTC.

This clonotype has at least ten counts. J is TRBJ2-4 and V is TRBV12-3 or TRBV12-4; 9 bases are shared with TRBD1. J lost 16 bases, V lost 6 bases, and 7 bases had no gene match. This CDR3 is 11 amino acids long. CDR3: CASRLQGAFYF. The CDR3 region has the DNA TGTGCCAGCAGGCTACAGGGGGCATTTTACTTC.

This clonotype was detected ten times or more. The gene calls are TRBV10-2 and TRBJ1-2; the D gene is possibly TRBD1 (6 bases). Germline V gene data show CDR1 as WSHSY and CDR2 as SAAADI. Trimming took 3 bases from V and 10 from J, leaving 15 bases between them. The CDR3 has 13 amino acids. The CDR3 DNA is TGCGCCAGCAGTGATACAGGGTCACCTGCCTACACCTTC. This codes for CASSDTGSPAYTF.

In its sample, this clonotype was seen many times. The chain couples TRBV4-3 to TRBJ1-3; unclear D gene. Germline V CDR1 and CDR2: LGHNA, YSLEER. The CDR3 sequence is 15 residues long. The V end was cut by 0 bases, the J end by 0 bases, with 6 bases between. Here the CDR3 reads CASSQDRFSGNTIYF. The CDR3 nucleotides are TGCGCCAGCAGCCAAGACAGGTTCTCTGGAAACACCATATATTTT.

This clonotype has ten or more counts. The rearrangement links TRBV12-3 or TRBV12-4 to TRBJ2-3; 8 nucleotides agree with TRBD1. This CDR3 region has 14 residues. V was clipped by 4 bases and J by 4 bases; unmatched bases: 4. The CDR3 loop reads CASSSPQGADTQYF. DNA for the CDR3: TGTGCCAGCAGTTCGCCACAGGGGGCAGATACGCAGTATTTT.

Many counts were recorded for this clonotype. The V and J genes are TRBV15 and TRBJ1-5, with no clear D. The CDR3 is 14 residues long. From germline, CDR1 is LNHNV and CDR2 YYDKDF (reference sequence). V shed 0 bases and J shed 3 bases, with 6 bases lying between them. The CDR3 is CATSRDRSNQPQHF. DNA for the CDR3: TGTGCCACCAGCAGAGATAGGTCCAATCAGCCCCAGCATTTT.

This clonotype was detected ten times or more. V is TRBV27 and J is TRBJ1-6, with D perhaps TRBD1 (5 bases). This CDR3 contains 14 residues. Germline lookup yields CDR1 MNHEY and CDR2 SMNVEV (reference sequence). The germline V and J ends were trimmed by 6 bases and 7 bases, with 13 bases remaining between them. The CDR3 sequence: CASSLTADNSPLHF. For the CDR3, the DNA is TGTGCCAGCAGCCTGACAGCCGACAATTCACCCCTCCACTTT.

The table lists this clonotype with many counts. The CDR3 DNA sequence: TGTGCCAGCAGCGCCCAGGGTCGCTATGGCTACACCTTC. This encodes CASSAQGRYGYTF. The chain has TRBV7-2 and TRBJ1-2; tentative D call: TRBD1 (5 bases). V shed 5 bases and J shed 4 bases, with 11 bases lying between them. CDR3 length: 13 residues. Germline V gives CDR1 SGHTA, CDR2 FQGNSA.

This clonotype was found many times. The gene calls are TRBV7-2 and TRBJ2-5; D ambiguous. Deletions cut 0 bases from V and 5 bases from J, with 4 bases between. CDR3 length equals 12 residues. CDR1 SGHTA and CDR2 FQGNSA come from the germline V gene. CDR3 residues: CASSLARETQYF. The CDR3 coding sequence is TGTGCCAGCAGCTTAGCGAGGGAGACCCAGTACTTC.

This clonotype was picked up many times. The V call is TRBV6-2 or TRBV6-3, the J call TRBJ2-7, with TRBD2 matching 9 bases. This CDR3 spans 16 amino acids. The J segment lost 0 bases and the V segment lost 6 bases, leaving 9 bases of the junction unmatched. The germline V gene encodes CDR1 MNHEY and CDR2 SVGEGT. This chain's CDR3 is CASSERGEISSYEQYF. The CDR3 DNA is TGTGCCAGCAGCGAGCGGGGGGAGATAAGCTCCTACGAGCAGTACTTC.

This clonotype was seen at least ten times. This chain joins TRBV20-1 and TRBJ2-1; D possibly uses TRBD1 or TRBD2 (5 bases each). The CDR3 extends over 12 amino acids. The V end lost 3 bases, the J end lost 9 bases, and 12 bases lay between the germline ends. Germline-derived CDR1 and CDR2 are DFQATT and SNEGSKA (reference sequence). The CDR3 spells CSASPWGSEQFF. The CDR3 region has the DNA TGCAGTGCTAGTCCCTGGGGGAGTGAGCAGTTCTTC.

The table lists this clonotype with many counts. CDR3 sequence: CASSPTGSNTYEQYF. In DNA form, the CDR3 reads TGTGCCAGCAGTCCGACAGGTTCAAACACCTACGAGCAGTACTTC. The V and J genes are TRBV12-3 or TRBV12-4 and TRBJ2-7, with D perhaps TRBD1 (6 bases). V was pared by 5 bases and J by 2 bases, with 16 bases between. CDR3 length: 15 residues.